This passage covers 19 T cell receptor beta chains from one sample sequenced in a study of low-dose radiotherapy and immunotherapy resistance in tumors. With TRAV- and TRBV-specific primers, first-strand cDNA was made, covering the alpha and beta chains. Amplification of TCRs used a constant-region primer and V-primer adapter for 15 to 25 PCR cycles. TCRdb redid the calling of the reads with MiXCR, one entry per CDR3 protein. Of about 97,000 distinct CDR3 sequences detected, less than 25% appear once; the ten largest clones hold about 4%. Time point defined: after trial treatment. Sample treatment: LDRT plus nivolumab, ipilimumab, low-dose cyclophosphamide and aspirin (RACIN trial). The specimen was PBMCs, collected after low-dose radiotherapy plus immunotherapy. The source is a male donor with prostate cancer.

This clonotype came up a few times. A read error may be the cause here, since a much bigger clone is one base away. J is TRBJ1-4 and V is TRBV3-1; D gene uncertain. CDR3 size: 13 residues. CDR1 and CDR2 (germline): LGHDT, YNNKEL (reference sequence). Here the CDR3 reads CVSSGGLNEKLFF. CDR3 in DNA: TGTGTCAGCAGCGGCGGGCTTAATGAAAAACTGTTTTTT.

The sample holds many counts of this clonotype. The V call is TRBV20-1, the J call TRBJ2-5, with D perhaps matching TRBD1 (7 bases). The CDR3 is 15 amino acids. V dropped 0 bases and J dropped 3 bases, with 14 bases sitting between them. Germline CDR1 DFQATT, CDR2 SNEGSKA (reference sequence). CDR3 protein: CSARDPSGGKETQYF. As DNA, the CDR3 is TGCAGTGCTAGAGATCCGTCAGGGGGGAAAGAGACCCAGTACTTC.

This clonotype was seen at least ten times. The rearrangement links TRBV27 to TRBJ1-1, with D perhaps matching TRBD1 (5 bases). CDR3 length: 17 residues. From germline, CDR1 is MNHEY and CDR2 SMNVEV (reference sequence). Trimming removed 6 bases from V and 1 base from J, with 21 bases in between. CDR3 region: CASSKLRGGRENTEAFF. The CDR3 coding sequence is TGTGCCAGCAGCAAACTTAGGGGCGGCAGGGAGAACACTGAAGCTTTCTTT.

The sample holds many counts of this clonotype. This chain links TRBV2 with TRBJ2-5; D remains unclear. V gave up 7 bases and J gave up 0 bases, with 9 bases separating them. CDR3 length: 13 amino acids. From germline, CDR1 is SNHLY and CDR2 FYNNEI. CDR3 loop: CASTDPNQETQYF. In DNA, the CDR3 is TGTGCCAGCACAGACCCAAACCAAGAGACCCAGTACTTC.

This clonotype was seen a handful of times. The chain couples TRBV7-6 to TRBJ2-1; no clear D gene. CDR3 size: 12 residues. In germline, CDR1 is SGHVS, CDR2 FNYEAQ. Trimming pared 3 bases from V and 10 bases from J, leaving 10 bases between. DNA of the CDR3: TGTGCCAGCAGCTTGCCGCGCCGAGAGCAGTTCTTC. Its protein is CASSLPRREQFF. Full variable domain (remainder filled in from reference TRBV7-6 and TRBJ2-1): GAGVSQSPRYKVTKRGQDVALRCDPISGHVSLYWYRQALGQGPEFLTYFNYEAQQDKSGLPNDRFSAERPEGSISTLTIQRTEQRDSAMYRCASSLPRREQFFGPGTRLTVL.

This clonotype was counted many times. The chain is built from TRBV2 and TRBJ1-1; D is possibly TRBD1 (6 bases). CDR1 is SNHLY and CDR2 is FYNNEI in the germline V gene. CDR3 length: 13 residues. The CDR3 nucleotides read TGTGCGTCCGCAGGGGCTCGATCCCCCCGAGCTTTCTTT. Translating it yields CASAGARSPRAFF.

This clonotype was seen at least ten times. The chain is built from TRBV5-6 and TRBJ1-6; 7 nucleotides align to TRBD1. Germline CDR1 and CDR2: SGHDT and YYEEEE. The CDR3 totals 17 residues. V shed 3 bases, J shed 0 bases, and the junction held 6 bases outside the gene matches. This CDR3 is CASSWGTALSYNSPLHF. Here the CDR3 DNA reads TGTGCCAGCAGCTGGGGGACAGCACTCTCCTATAATTCACCCCTCCACTTT.

This clonotype was recorded many times. The V and J genes are TRBV24-1 and TRBJ2-1; 10 bases fit TRBD2. Germline V gene sequence: CDR1 KGHDR, CDR2 SFDVKD. J lost 7 bases, V lost 5 bases, and 7 bases had no gene match. The CDR3 extends over 15 amino acids. This CDR3 reads CATSGTSGTLNEQFF. The DNA of the CDR3 is TGTGCCACCAGTGGTACTAGCGGGACGTTGAATGAGCAGTTCTTC.

This clonotype has just one count. V gene TRBV28 combines with J gene TRBJ2-7; no clear D. Trimming took 4 bases from V and 0 from J, leaving 7 bases between them. Germline values: CDR1 MDHEN, CDR2 SYDVKM. CDR3 size: 13 residues. The CDR3 DNA is TGTGCCAGCAGTTCCCACCGCTCCTACGAGCAGTACTTC. Translating it yields CASSSHRSYEQYF.

There are many counts of this clonotype. This rearrangement joins TRBV11-2 to TRBJ1-5, with D hard to call. The CDR3 covers 17 residues. V was trimmed by 1 base and J by 1 base, leaving 14 bases between them. Per germline, CDR1 SGHAT and CDR2 FQNNGV. CDR3 residues: CASSLVGYTVSNQPQHF. The DNA of the CDR3 is TGTGCCAGCAGCTTAGTCGGGTACACGGTCAGCAATCAGCCCCAGCATTTT.

This clonotype was observed at least ten times. The chain joins TRBV2 to TRBJ1-6; 7 positions agree with TRBD1. After removal of 8 bases from V and 0 bases from J, the junction contained 7 bases not matched to a gene. From germline, CDR1 is SNHLY and CDR2 FYNNEI. The CDR3 spans 16 residues. The CDR3, as DNA: TGTGCCAGCGCAGACAGGGCTAGCTCCTATAATTCACCCCTCCACTTT. Translation: CASADRASSYNSPLHF.

The sample holds a few counts of this clonotype. V gene TRBV5-5 combines with J gene TRBJ1-6; D is undetermined. CDR3 length: 15 amino acids. The germline V gene has CDR1 SGHKS and CDR2 YYEKEE (reference sequence). The ends were cut back, 0 bases at V and 5 bases at J, with 9 bases in the middle. Written as DNA, the CDR3 is TGTGCCAGCAGCTTGGTGCCAGGAGATAATTCACCCCTCCACTTT. This gives the protein CASSLVPGDNSPLHF.

Many counts were recorded for this clonotype. The chain has TRBV27 and TRBJ1-1; perhaps TRBD1 as D (5 bases). Per germline, CDR1 MNHEY and CDR2 SMNVEV (reference sequence). The CDR3 is 15 residues long. V lost 1 base and J 1 base, leaving 10 bases between the germline ends. The CDR3 DNA is TGTGCCAGCAGTTTATATGCAGGGAGGAACACTGAAGCTTTCTTT. As protein: CASSLYAGRNTEAFF.

The chain carries TRBV5-1 and TRBJ1-2; TRBD1 aligns across 8 bases. CDR3 length: 14 residues. V lost 4 bases, J lost 4 bases, and 6 bases stayed unmatched. CDR1 is SGHRS, CDR2 YFSETQ, per germline. CDR3 in amino acids: CASSQVQGGYGYTF. DNA for the CDR3: TGCGCCAGCAGCCAAGTACAGGGGGGCTATGGCTACACCTTC.

Notes on this clonotype: A much more abundant neighbour one base away suggests this may be a read error. The chain recombines TRBV20-1 with TRBJ2-7, with no clear D. Germline V lookup: CDR1 DFQATT, CDR2 SNEGSKA (reference sequence). Trimming left V 4 bases short and J 2 bases short, with 18 bases between. The CDR3 consists of 15 residues. CDR3 nucleotides: TGCAGTGCTACTACCAATAGCCGCGGAACCTACGAGCAGTACTTC. Translation gives CSATTNSRGTYEQYF.

The J gene is TRBJ2-7, the V gene TRBV18; D assignment may be TRBD1 or TRBD2 (7 bases each). This CDR3 comprises 21 residues. Germline CDR1 and CDR2: KGHSH and LQKENI. V dropped 2 bases and J dropped 0 bases, with 29 bases sitting between them. In DNA, the CDR3 is TGTGCCAGCTCACCAGGATTTAAGGGAGGGGGACACAGGGGCTCCTCCTACGAGCAGTACTTC. It specifies CASSPGFKGGGHRGSSYEQYF.

This clonotype showed up many times. The chain joins TRBV19 to TRBJ2-1, with no clear D. The CDR3 is made up of 13 amino acids. The germline V and J ends were trimmed by 5 bases and 0 bases, with 5 bases remaining between them. Looked up from germline, CDR1 is LNHDA and CDR2 is SQIVND (reference sequence). CDR3 in DNA: TGTGCCAGTAGTGGGGTCTCCTACAATGAGCAGTTCTTC. Protein product: CASSGVSYNEQFF.

This clonotype was counted ten times or more. V and J are TRBV3-1 and TRBJ2-1; no reliable D call. This CDR3 has 15 residues. Trimming cost V 1 base and J 5 bases, with 12 bases left between them. Germline V gene sequence: CDR1 LGHDT, CDR2 YNNKEL (reference sequence). Written as DNA, the CDR3 is TGTGCCAGCAGCCAAGGGTCCCCTGGAAACAATGAGCAGTTCTTC. Amino acid sequence: CASSQGSPGNNEQFF.

This clonotype occurred many times. This rearrangement joins TRBV2 to TRBJ2-3; a weak D match, TRBD2 (6 bases). V dropped 8 bases and J dropped 4 bases, with 19 bases sitting between them. The CDR3 is 15 amino acids. Germline CDR1 SNHLY, CDR2 FYNNEI. The DNA for the CDR3 is TGTGCCAGCCAAGCTACTATCGGGGGAGCAGATACGCAGTATTTT. It codes for CASQATIGGADTQYF.